This TCR beta chain was sequenced in a study of blood T cell repertoires in COVID-19 (dated by TCRdb to about 2020). Concerning the study at large: Samples covering the acute and convalescent phases of COVID-19 were provided by collaborators in the United States, Italy and Spain. Sample metadata almost always included a de-identified subject ID, COVID-19 status, age in years and sex. The repertoires were released in a freely available public database intended as a resource for research on the immune response to SARS-CoV-2. The prospective study material was composed of cDNA or gDNA derived from T cells, B-cell-depleted T cells, or PBMCs. Samples came from the ongoing ImmuneRACE study (first 160 participants) plus 1,254 subjects from 6 global collaborators. Subjects who had been exposed to COVID-19, were actively infected with it, or had recovered from it provided the deeply sampled blood TCRbeta repertoires that made up the dataset. Where available, HLA class I and class II types were obtained from metadata supplied by the sample provider rather than from assay-based typing. On the study overall, not on this receptor specifically: The quantity of clinical and demographic metadata differed by source and by participant and was supplied without curation.

TCRbeta CDR3 regions were amplified from genomic DNA by means of the immunoSEQ Assay, a bias-controlled multiplex PCR. The paper's data handling went like this. Within the assay, amplification of reference gene primers was used to estimate how many nucleated cells each sample contained. Sequence reads were collapsed and filtered to measure the absolute abundance of every unique TCRbeta CDR3 rearrangement. For each sample, productive Simpson clonality was calculated as the square root of Simpson's diversity index across productive rearrangements. This is the immuneACCESS table as TCRdb keeps it, with only in-frame sequences that have V and J called. A part of the clones is gone; compared with another copy, unresolved V genes explain less than half, and the rest is unexplained. V and J calls and clone size follow that table, whereas D and trimming were derived from the DNA. The sample table lists under 300,000 clones, approximately 79% of them with a count of one. The biggest ten clones account for roughly 4% of the sample.

Whole blood was collected in K2EDTA tubes by collaborating institutions according to the institutions' own protocols. For TCRbeta analysis, collaborators shipped samples as frozen whole blood, isolated PBMCs, or DNA extracted from either of those sample types. The cysteine opens and the phenylalanine closes a CDR3 of 15 amino acids. Only CDR3 DNA remains: 45 bases, in frame from the first base. For this chain, trimming is 4 bases at the V end and 7 bases at the J end, and the number of junction bases without a gene match is 8. CDR1 and CDR2 (SGHDT, YYEEEE) derive from the germline V gene. A remark on this clone: The antigen it binds to is not known. Base qualities are missing; no much larger clone stands one base away.

The TCR sequence derives from a woman aged 40 to 50 with active or convalescent COVID-19. The rearranged chain carries TRBV5-6 and TRBJ2-2, with 9 bases matching TRBD1. Input material: peripheral blood. The bases are TGTGCCAGCAGCCCCGGGACAGGGTCCGGCGGGGAGCTGTTTTTT. It specifies CASSPGTGSGGELFF. The variable domain in full, with residues beyond the CDR3 obtained from the reference TRBV5-6 and TRBJ2-2 genes, is DAGVTQSPTHLIKTRGQQVTLRCSPKSGHDTVSWYQQALGQGPQFIFQYYEEEERQRGNFPDRFSGHQFPNYSSELNVNALLLGDSALYLCASSPGTGSGGELFFGEGSRLTVL.